This TCR beta chain was recorded in a study of CXCR3-negative and CXCR3-positive naive CD8 T cells. In the study overall: The libraries yielded around 140 million TRB reads, about 1.5 +/- 0.3 million each. Findings and caveats of the study: Cryopreserved cells partially lost CXCR3 expression, and fresh PBMCs were used in most assays.

Libraries of TRB cDNA were made by 5' RACE and carried UMIs. TCRdb re-called the 5' RACE reads and shows each CDR3 protein once, DNA omitted. This table holds about 50,000 distinct CDR3 sequences. CD45RO-CCR7+CD27+CD95- characterized naive CD8+ T cells. Germline values: CDR1 SQVTM, CDR2 ANQGSEA. The CDR3 contains 11 residues. Note on this clonotype: Its cognate antigen is unknown.

The V gene is TRBV29-1, the J gene TRBJ2-5; the D gene TCRdb calls, TRBD1, cannot be checked with no DNA. The sequence derives from a human donor in good health. Some clones in this sample may be carry-over from other donors' samples. The sequenced sample was naive CXCR3- CD8+ T cells from blood. Subset given: CD45RO-CCR7+CD27+CD95- naive CD8+ T cells lacking CXCR3 (TNR3-). The CDR3 here is CSVWTEETQYF.